The 22 T cell receptor beta chains given below trace back to one sample, sequenced in a study of cytomegalovirus exposure and HLA in healthy donors (dated by TCRdb to 2016 to 2017). The library was prepared using the immunoSEQ multiplex PCR assay. TCRdb took over this immuneACCESS table, retaining in-frame rearrangements with V and J assigned. Such tables are incomplete; in checked studies, under half of the missing clones stem from an unresolved V gene, and the remainder is unexplained. The sample data list 200,000 or so clones, and approximately 87% of these were observed just once. 5.5% to 6.5% of the sample comes from the top ten. Input material: PBMCs. The source is a woman under 30 in good health and CMV-seronegative.

The chain has TRBV5-1 and TRBJ2-2; 12 bases agree with TRBD2. This CDR3 spans 18 amino acids. The germline gives CDR1 SGHRS, CDR2 YFSETQ. The J segment lost 4 bases and the V segment lost 0 bases, leaving 7 bases of the junction unmatched. Here the CDR3 DNA reads TGCGCCAGCAGCTTGGTTCTAGCGGGAGGGCGAGGCACCGGGGAGCTGTTTTTT. It encodes CASSLVLAGGRGTGELFF.

The genes are TRBV5-1 and TRBJ2-6, with 10 positions matching TRBD1. CDR1 and CDR2 from the germline V gene are SGHRS and YFSETQ. Trimming at V came to 1 base and at J to 2 bases, leaving 3 bases not matched to a gene. The CDR3 covers 17 residues. The CDR3 loop is CASSLTDRGTGANVLTF. DNA of the CDR3: TGCGCCAGCAGCTTGACGGACAGGGGGACTGGGGCCAACGTCCTGACTTTC.

This clone showed up just a few times. The J gene is TRBJ1-2, the V gene TRBV6-5; 10 bases match TRBD1. Per the germline V gene, CDR1 is MNHEY and CDR2 is SVGAGI. The CDR3 runs 13 residues. The J segment lost 8 bases and the V segment lost 2 bases, leaving 2 bases of the junction unmatched. The CDR3 coding sequence is TGTGCCAGCAGTTACGGGACAGGGGAGGGCTACACCTTC. Translation gives CASSYGTGEGYTF.

The table lists this clone with a count of one. This chain joins TRBV28 and TRBJ1-1; 7 bases match TRBD1. J was trimmed by 8 bases and V by 6 bases; bases with no gene match: 12. CDR1 MDHEN and CDR2 SYDVKM come from the germline V gene. This CDR3 is built from 14 residues. The CDR3 bases are TGTGCCAGCAGGGAACAGGGGTCTCGAGCCGAAGCTTTCTTT. Translation: CASREQGSRAEAFF.

The V gene is TRBV6-4, the J gene TRBJ1-2; 9 positions agree with TRBD1. The CDR3 consists of 15 residues. V gave up 0 bases and J gave up 7 bases; unmatched junction bases: 6. Germline CDR1 MRHNA, CDR2 SNTAGT. The CDR3 nucleotides read TGTGCCAGCAGTGACTCGACAGGGGGTAAAGGTGGCTACACCTTC. Residues: CASSDSTGGKGGYTF.

This clone was seen only once. V and J are TRBV6-5 and TRBJ1-5; no clear D. Trimming shortened V by 8 bases and J by 3 bases, and 11 bases separated the two germline ends. There are 13 residues in the CDR3. In germline, CDR1 is MNHEY, CDR2 SVGAGI. CDR3 in DNA: TGTGCCAGCGGCCGGGGTGACAATCAGCCCCAGCATTTT. Encoded protein: CASGRGDNQPQHF.

The CDR3 sequence is CASSRGGIRQSGNTIYF. CDR3 bases: TGCGCCAGCAGCCGAGGGGGAATTAGACAGTCTGGAAACACCATATATTTT. The rearrangement uses TRBV4-1 and TRBJ1-3, with D perhaps TRBD1 (6 bases). Per germline, CDR1 MGHRA and CDR2 YSYEKL. V was clipped by 4 bases and J by 1 base, with 17 bases between them. The CDR3 is 17 residues long.

The J gene is TRBJ1-3, the V gene TRBV7-6; possibly TRBD1 for D (5 bases). V lost 6 bases to trimming and J lost 0 bases, with 6 bases between them. Germline loops: CDR1 SGHVS, CDR2 FNYEAQ. The CDR3 is 13 residues long. The CDR3 nucleotides read TGTGCCAGCAGTAGGGGCTCTGGAAACACCATATATTTT. This encodes CASSRGSGNTIYF.

V is TRBV28 and J is TRBJ1-1; tentatively, D is TRBD1 (6 bases). In germline, CDR1 is MDHEN, CDR2 SYDVKM. Trimming removed 10 bases from V and 0 bases from J, with 12 bases in between. This CDR3 has 13 residues. The DNA for the CDR3 is TGTGCCACCATCGGGGGGCTGAACACTGAAGCTTTCTTT. It yields the protein CATIGGLNTEAFF.

The CDR3 DNA reads TGTGCCAGCAGCCTAACTAGTCATGGAGAGACCCAGTACTTC. It yields the protein CASSLTSHGETQYF. The chain joins TRBV28 to TRBJ2-5, with D possibly matching TRBD2 (5 bases). Germline CDR1 and CDR2: MDHEN and SYDVKM. V was shortened by 6 bases and J by 4 bases, with 15 bases between the two germline ends. CDR3 length equals 14 residues.

This clone appeared once. This chain uses TRBV28 with TRBJ2-7; TRBD2 might be the D (5 bases). The CDR3 has 11 amino acids. CDR1 and CDR2 from the germline V gene are MDHEN and SYDVKM. The V end lost 10 bases, the J end lost 2 bases, and 9 bases lay between the germline ends. CDR3 protein: CAITGAYEQYF. The CDR3 coding sequence is TGTGCCATCACCGGGGCCTACGAGCAGTACTTC. Drawing the rest from reference TRBV28 and TRBJ2-7, the complete variable domain is DVKVTQSSRYLVKRTGEKVFLECVQDMDHENMFWYRQDPGLGLRLIYFSYDVKMKEKGDIPEGYSVSREKKERFSLILESASTNQTSMYLCAITGAYEQYFGPGTRLTVT.

This chain joins TRBV19 and TRBJ1-2; D unresolved. V was clipped by 5 bases and J by 4 bases, with 14 bases between them. This CDR3 has 14 residues. Germline-derived CDR1 and CDR2 are LNHDA and SQIVND (reference sequence). CDR3 residues: CASSSGWTVYGYTF. The DNA of the CDR3 is TGTGCCAGTAGTTCCGGGTGGACGGTCTATGGCTACACCTTC.

The chain couples TRBV5-1 to TRBJ2-2; TRBD1 matches at 7 bases. CDR3 length: 16 amino acids. Germline V gives CDR1 SGHRS, CDR2 YFSETQ. Losses at the gene ends were 0 bases for V and 0 bases for J; bases not matched to a gene: 2. The CDR3 loop is CASSLDRGPNTGELFF. The CDR3 region has the DNA TGCGCCAGCAGCTTGGACAGGGGCCCGAACACCGGGGAGCTGTTTTTT. The full variable domain, rest sourced from reference TRBV5-1 and TRBJ2-2, is KAGVTQTPRYLIKTRGQQVTLSCSPISGHRSVSWYQQTPGQGLQFLFEYFSETQRNKGNFPGRFSGRQFSNSRSEMNVSTLELGDSALYLCASSLDRGPNTGELFFGEGSRLTVL.

The chain combines TRBV18 with TRBJ2-7; the match to TRBD2 covers 16 bases. The CDR3 extends over 16 amino acids. Per germline, CDR1 KGHSH and CDR2 LQKENI. Trimming took 0 bases from V and 4 from J; bases not matched to a gene: 0. The CDR3 is CASSPPGLAGGYEQYF. The CDR3 DNA follows: TGTGCCAGCTCACCACCGGGACTAGCGGGAGGGTACGAGCAGTACTTC. The full variable domain, its missing parts supplied by reference TRBV18 and TRBJ2-7, is NAGVMQNPRHLVRRRGQEARLRCSPMKGHSHVYWYRQLPEEGLKFMVYLQKENIIDESGMPKERFSAEFPKEGPSILRIQQVVRGDSAAYFCASSPPGLAGGYEQYFGPGTRLTVT.

The gene calls are TRBV5-1 and TRBJ1-4; 8 positions match TRBD1. V lost 2 bases, J lost 8 bases, and 5 bases stayed unmatched. Per the germline V gene, CDR1 is SGHRS and CDR2 is YFSETQ. This CDR3 has 14 residues. The CDR3 DNA reads as TGCGCCAGCAGCTTCGGACAGGGTACAGAAAAACTGTTTTTT. Its translation: CASSFGQGTEKLFF.

The chain uses TRBV5-6 and TRBJ1-2; 10 positions match TRBD1. The CDR3 has 15 residues. Germline V gene lookup returns CDR1 SGHDT and CDR2 YYEEEE. J lost 5 bases, V lost 4 bases, and 8 bases had no gene match. The CDR3 region is CASSILGTGDYGYTF. CDR3 DNA: TGTGCCAGCAGCATCCTCGGGACAGGGGATTATGGCTACACCTTC.

V is TRBV9 and J is TRBJ2-1, with 10 bases lining up with TRBD2. CDR1 is SGDLS and CDR2 is YYNGEE in the germline V gene. V was pared by 2 bases and J by 6 bases, with 11 bases of the junction left unmatched. CDR3 length equals 17 residues. CDR3 amino acids: CASSVGTSAALGNEQFF. CDR3 in DNA: TGTGCCAGCAGCGTGGGGACTAGCGCGGCTCTGGGCAATGAGCAGTTCTTC.

V usage is TRBV13 and J usage is TRBJ2-3; 12 bases match TRBD2. The V gene's germline CDR1 is PRHDT and CDR2 FYEKMQ (reference sequence). This CDR3 contains 17 residues. Trimming cost V 5 bases and J 2 bases; bases outside gene matches: 8. CDR3 in amino acids: CASSLRLAGAPTDTQYF. The DNA for the CDR3 is TGTGCCAGCAGCCTGAGACTAGCGGGGGCTCCCACAGATACGCAGTATTTT.

The chain employs TRBV5-1 and TRBJ1-2, with D unresolved. The germline V gene encodes CDR1 SGHRS and CDR2 YFSETQ. The V gene lost 4 bases and the J gene lost 1 base, with 11 bases spanning the gap. This CDR3 is built from 14 residues. CDR3 DNA sequence: TGCGCCAGCAGCCCCGGACTCGTTAACTATGGCTACACCTTC. Translated, it gives CASSPGLVNYGYTF. The full variable domain, with the rest looked up from reference TRBV5-1 and TRBJ1-2, is KAGVTQTPRYLIKTRGQQVTLSCSPISGHRSVSWYQQTPGQGLQFLFEYFSETQRNKGNFPGRFSGRQFSNSRSEMNVSTLELGDSALYLCASSPGLVNYGYTFGSGTRLTVV.

This rearrangement joins TRBV7-8 to TRBJ2-7; a weak D match, TRBD1 (6 bases). V lost 5 bases and J 3 bases, leaving 8 bases between the germline ends. This CDR3 contains 12 residues. Looked up from germline, CDR1 is SGHVS and CDR2 is FQNEAQ. The CDR3 DNA reads as TGTGCCAGCAGCCTACAGGGCTACGAGCAGTACTTC. This translates into CASSLQGYEQYF.

The chain links TRBV6-5 to TRBJ2-2, with D perhaps TRBD2 (5 bases). The CDR3 spans 13 residues. Trimming cost V 5 bases and J 5 bases, with 9 bases left between them. Germline assignment: CDR1 MNHEY and CDR2 SVGAGI. The CDR3 bases are TGTGCCAGCAGTCTTATAGCGACCGGGGAGCTGTTTTTT. It codes for CASSLIATGELFF.

The chain is built from TRBV2 and TRBJ1-1, with 8 bases aligning to TRBD1. The V segment lost 7 bases and the J segment 5 bases; nucleotides outside the gene matches: 6. Germline loops: CDR1 SNHLY, CDR2 FYNNEI. This CDR3 region has 13 residues. In DNA form, the CDR3 reads TGTGCCAGCACGGACAGGGAGGGGACTGAAGCTTTCTTT. Amino acids: CASTDREGTEAFF. The variable domain in full, completed from reference TRBV2 and TRBJ1-1, reads EPEVTQTPSHQVTQMGQEVILRCVPISNHLYFYWYRQILGQKVEFLVSFYNNEISEKSEIFDDQFSVERPDGSNFTLKIRSTKLEDSAMYFCASTDREGTEAFFGQGTRLTVV.